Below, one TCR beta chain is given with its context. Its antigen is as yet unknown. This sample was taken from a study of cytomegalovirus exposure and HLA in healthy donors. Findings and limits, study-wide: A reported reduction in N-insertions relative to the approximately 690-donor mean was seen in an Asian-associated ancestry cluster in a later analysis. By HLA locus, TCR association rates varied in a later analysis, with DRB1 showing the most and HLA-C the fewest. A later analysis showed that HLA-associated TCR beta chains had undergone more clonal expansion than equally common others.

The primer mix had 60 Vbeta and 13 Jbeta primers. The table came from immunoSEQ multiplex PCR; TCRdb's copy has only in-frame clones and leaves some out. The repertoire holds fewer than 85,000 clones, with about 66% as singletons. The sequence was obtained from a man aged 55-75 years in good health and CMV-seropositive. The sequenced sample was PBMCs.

As DNA, the CDR3 is TGTGCCAGCAGCCAAGGGACTAGCGGGGGGATCTACAATGAGCAGTTCTTC. Translation gives CASSQGTSGGIYNEQFF. This chain links TRBV4-2 with TRBJ2-1; 14 bases are a match to TRBD2. Germline V gene sequence: CDR1 LGHNA, CDR2 YNFKEQ. V shed 1 base and J 3 bases; nucleotides not matched to a gene: 2. The CDR3 is 17 amino acids.